Described below is a single T cell receptor beta chain sequence and its context. These data originate in a study of blood T cell repertoires in COVID-19. Overall study context: From T cells, B-cell-depleted T cells, or PBMCs came the material, which was cDNA or gDNA.

CDR3 length: 13 residues. The V segment lost 6 bases and the J segment 4 bases; nucleotides outside the gene matches: 6. Per the germline V gene, CDR1 is SGHNT and CDR2 is YYREEE (reference sequence). The table came from immunoSEQ multiplex PCR; TCRdb's copy has only in-frame clones and leaves some out. The sample consists of about 80,000 clones, almost 85% of them appearing once. The receptor's source is a man aged 50-60 years with COVID-19, enrolled during active disease. V gene TRBV5-4 combines with J gene TRBJ2-7, with 8 bases identical to TRBD2. The sequencing input was peripheral blood. Here the CDR3 DNA reads TGTGCCAGCACCGGGGGGGGTTCATACGAGCAGTACTTC. Its translation: CASTGGGSYEQYF.